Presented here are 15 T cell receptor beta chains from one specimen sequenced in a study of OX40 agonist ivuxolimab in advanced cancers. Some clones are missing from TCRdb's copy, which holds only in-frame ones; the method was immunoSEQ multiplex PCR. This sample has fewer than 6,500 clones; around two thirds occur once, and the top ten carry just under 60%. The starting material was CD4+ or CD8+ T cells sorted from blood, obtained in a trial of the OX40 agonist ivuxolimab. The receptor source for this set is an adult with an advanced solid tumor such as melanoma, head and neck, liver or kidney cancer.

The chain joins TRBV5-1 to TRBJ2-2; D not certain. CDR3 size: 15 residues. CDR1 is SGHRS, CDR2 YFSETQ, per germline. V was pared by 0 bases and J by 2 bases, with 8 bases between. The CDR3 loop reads CASSLVAGNTGELFF. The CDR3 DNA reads TGCGCCAGCAGCTTGGTGGCAGGCAACACCGGGGAGCTGTTTTTT.

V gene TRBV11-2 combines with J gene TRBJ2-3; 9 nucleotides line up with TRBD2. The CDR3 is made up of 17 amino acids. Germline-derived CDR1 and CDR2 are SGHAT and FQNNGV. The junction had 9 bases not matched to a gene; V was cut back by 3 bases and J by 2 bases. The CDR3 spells CASSFNGGRGVTDTQYF. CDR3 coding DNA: TGTGCCAGCAGCTTCAACGGCGGGAGGGGGGTCACAGATACGCAGTATTTT.

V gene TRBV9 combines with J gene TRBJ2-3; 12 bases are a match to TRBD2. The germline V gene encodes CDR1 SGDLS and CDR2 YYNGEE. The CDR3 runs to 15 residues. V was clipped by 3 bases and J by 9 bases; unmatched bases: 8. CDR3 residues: CASSAGLAGLGTQYF. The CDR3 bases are TGTGCCAGCAGCGCCGGACTAGCGGGGTTAGGAACGCAGTATTTT.

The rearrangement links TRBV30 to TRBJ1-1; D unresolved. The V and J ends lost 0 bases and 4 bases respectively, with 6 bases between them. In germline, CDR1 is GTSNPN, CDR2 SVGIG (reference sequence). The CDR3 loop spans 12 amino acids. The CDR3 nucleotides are TGTGCCTGGAGTGTGGGGTCCACTGAAGCTTTCTTT. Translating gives CAWSVGSTEAFF.

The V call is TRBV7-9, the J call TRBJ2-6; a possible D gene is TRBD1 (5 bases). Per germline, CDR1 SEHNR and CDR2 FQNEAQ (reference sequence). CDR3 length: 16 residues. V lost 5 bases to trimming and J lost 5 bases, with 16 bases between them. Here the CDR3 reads CASSRHGQSRANVLTF. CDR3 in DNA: TGTGCCAGCAGCAGGCACGGACAAAGTCGGGCCAACGTCCTGACTTTC.

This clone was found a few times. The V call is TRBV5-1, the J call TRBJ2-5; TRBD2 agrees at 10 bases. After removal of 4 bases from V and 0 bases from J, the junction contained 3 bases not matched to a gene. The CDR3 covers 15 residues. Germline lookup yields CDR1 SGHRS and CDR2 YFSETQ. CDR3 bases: TGCGCCAGCAGCACAGCGGGGGGGAACCAAGAGACCCAGTACTTC. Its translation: CASSTAGGNQETQYF.

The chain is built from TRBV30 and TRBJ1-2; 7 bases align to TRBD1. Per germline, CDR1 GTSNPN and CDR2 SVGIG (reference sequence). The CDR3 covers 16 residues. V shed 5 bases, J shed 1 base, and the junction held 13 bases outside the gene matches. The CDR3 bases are TGTGCCTGGTGGAGGGGGACAGAAGATCTTAACTATGGCTACACCTTC. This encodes CAWWRGTEDLNYGYTF.

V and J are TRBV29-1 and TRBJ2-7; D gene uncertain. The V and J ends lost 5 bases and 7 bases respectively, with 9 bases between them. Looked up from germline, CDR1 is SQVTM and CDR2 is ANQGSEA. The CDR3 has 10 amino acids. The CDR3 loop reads CSVFGGEQYF. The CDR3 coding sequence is TGCAGCGTTTTTGGTGGGGAGCAGTACTTC.

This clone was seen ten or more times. CDR3 sequence: CASSVGTGGLNYGYTF. The CDR3 nucleotides read TGCGCCAGCAGCGTTGGGACAGGGGGCTTGAACTATGGCTACACCTTC. The genes are TRBV10-2 and TRBJ1-2; 12 bases match TRBD1. Unmatched junction bases numbered 7, after V lost 6 bases and J lost 2 bases. Germline-derived CDR1 and CDR2 are WSHSY and SAAADI. CDR3 size: 16 residues.

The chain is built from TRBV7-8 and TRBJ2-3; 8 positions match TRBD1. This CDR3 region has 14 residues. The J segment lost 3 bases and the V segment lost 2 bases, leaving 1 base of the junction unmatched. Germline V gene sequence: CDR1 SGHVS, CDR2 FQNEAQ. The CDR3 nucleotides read TGTGCCAGCAGCTTACAGGGGGCTACAGATACGCAGTATTTT. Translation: CASSLQGATDTQYF.

CDR3 coding DNA: TGTGCTAGTGGTTATCAGGGGCCCCAGCATTTT. Its translation: CASGYQGPQHF. The chain is built from TRBV12-5 and TRBJ1-5; a weak D match, TRBD1 (5 bases). The CDR3 extends over 11 amino acids. V was shortened by 4 bases and J by 9 bases, with 7 bases between the two germline ends. Germline V CDR1 and CDR2: LGHNT, FRNRAP.

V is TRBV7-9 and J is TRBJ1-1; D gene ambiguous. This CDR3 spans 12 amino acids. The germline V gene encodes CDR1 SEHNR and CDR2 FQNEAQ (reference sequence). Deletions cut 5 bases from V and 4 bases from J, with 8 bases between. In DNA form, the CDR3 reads TGTGCCAGCAGCCTCCTATTCACTGAAGCTTTCTTT. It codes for CASSLLFTEAFF.

CDR3 coding DNA: TGTGCCAGTAGTTCGCTGGGACTAGCGGACCTCTACAATGAGCAGTTCTTC. Translated, it gives CASSSLGLADLYNEQFF. This sequence joins TRBV19 and TRBJ2-1; 11 positions agree with TRBD2. This CDR3 has 17 amino acids. Trimming took 5 bases from V and 3 from J; bases not matched to a gene: 9. CDR1 and CDR2 (germline): LNHDA, SQIVND (reference sequence).

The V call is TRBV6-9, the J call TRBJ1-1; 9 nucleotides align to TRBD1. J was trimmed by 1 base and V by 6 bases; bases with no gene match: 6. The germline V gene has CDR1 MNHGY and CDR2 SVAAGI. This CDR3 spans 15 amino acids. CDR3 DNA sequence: TGTGCCAGCAGACCAGGACAGGGGTCGAACACTGAAGCTTTCTTT. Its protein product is CASRPGQGSNTEAFF.

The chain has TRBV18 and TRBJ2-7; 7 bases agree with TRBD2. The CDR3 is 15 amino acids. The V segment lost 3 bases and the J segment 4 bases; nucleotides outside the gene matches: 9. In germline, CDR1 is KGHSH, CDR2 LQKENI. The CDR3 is CASSPRGAGRYEQYF. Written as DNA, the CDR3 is TGTGCCAGCTCACCCCGTGGAGCGGGAAGGTACGAGCAGTACTTC.